The 14 T cell receptor beta chains in this list originate from one sample, sequenced in a study of blood T cell repertoires in COVID-19 (TCRdb year 2020). Library method: the immunoSEQ multiplex PCR assay. TCRdb stores this immuneACCESS table with in-frame sequences only. Part of the clones is absent; in the studies checked, under half of the shortfall reflects unresolved V genes, and no reason is known for the rest. The sample contains under 130,000 clones, around 76% of them found a single time. The ten largest clones represent approximately 19% of the sample. The sample comprised peripheral blood. All receptors derive from a woman in her seventies with acute or convalescent COVID-19.

The V call is TRBV27, the J call TRBJ1-4; 8 bases map to TRBD1. The V gene's germline CDR1 is MNHEY and CDR2 SMNVEV (reference sequence). J was trimmed by 6 bases and V by 4 bases; bases with no gene match: 7. The CDR3 is 15 residues long. In DNA form, the CDR3 reads TGTGCCAGCAGTTCGTCCGGGACAGGCCATGAAAAACTGTTTTTT. This encodes CASSSSGTGHEKLFF. Full variable domain (remainder filled in from reference TRBV27 and TRBJ1-4): EAQVTQNPRYLITVTGKKLTVTCSQNMNHEYMSWYRQDPGLGLRQIYYSMNVEVTDKGDVPEGYKVSRKEKRNFPLILESPSPNQTSLYFCASSSSGTGHEKLFFGSGTQLSVL.

The V gene is TRBV6-5, the J gene TRBJ2-7; possible D gene TRBD2, 6 bases. The V gene lost 4 bases and the J gene lost 3 bases, with 7 bases spanning the gap. The germline V gene encodes CDR1 MNHEY and CDR2 SVGAGI. This CDR3 has 12 amino acids. The CDR3 here is CASSSTSYEQYF. CDR3 nucleotide sequence: TGTGCCAGCAGTTCGACTAGCTACGAGCAGTACTTC.

In the case of this clone: The junction departs from the called germline gene at one end, perhaps through a read error. The genes are TRBV6-5 and TRBJ2-5, with TRBD1 identical over 7 bases. In germline, CDR1 is MNHEY, CDR2 SVGAGI. CDR3 length: 13 amino acids. The CDR3 is CASTSTGQETQYF. DNA of the CDR3: TGTGCTAGCACGTCGACAGGGCAAGAGACCCAGTACTTC.

This clone was counted at least ten times. The chain employs TRBV14 and TRBJ1-6; D unclear. The CDR3 runs to 14 residues. Trimming took off 3 bases at V and 5 bases at J, with 8 bases between the two ends. Germline lookup yields CDR1 SGHDN and CDR2 FVKESK. CDR3 loop: CASSQGGNNSPLHF. The CDR3 DNA reads TGTGCCAGCAGCCAGGGAGGGAATAATTCACCCCTCCACTTT.

This clone was seen just once. The chain links TRBV7-9 to TRBJ1-2, with 8 bases identical to TRBD1. J lost 3 bases, V lost 6 bases, and 3 bases had no gene match. The length of the CDR3 is 13 residues. Germline CDR1 SEHNR, CDR2 FQNEAQ (reference sequence). CDR3 protein: CASRTGQDYGYTF. The CDR3 bases are TGTGCCAGCAGAACGGGACAGGACTATGGCTACACCTTC. Full variable domain (rest looked up from reference TRBV7-9 and TRBJ1-2): DTGVSQNPRHKITKRGQNVTFRCDPISEHNRLYWYRQTLGQGPEFLTYFQNEAQLEKSRLLSDRFSAERPKGSFSTLEIQRTEQGDSAMYLCASRTGQDYGYTFGSGTRLTVV.

This clone was seen only a few times. This chain links TRBV23-1 with TRBJ2-5, with TRBD2 matching 12 bases. Being an ORF, TRBV23-1 has a function that is uncertain. V gave up 4 bases and J gave up 2 bases; unmatched junction bases: 5. This CDR3 is 16 amino acids long. For the CDR3, the DNA is TGCGCCAGCAGTCCGCTGACTAGCGGGGGACAAGAGACCCAGTACTTC. This codes for CASSPLTSGGQETQYF.

The rearrangement links TRBV15 to TRBJ1-2; D might be TRBD1 (6 bases). This CDR3 has 15 residues. Germline CDR1 is LNHNV and CDR2 is YYDKDF (reference sequence). V was clipped by 0 bases and J by 2 bases, with 10 bases between them. The CDR3, as DNA: TGTGCCACCAGCAGAGAATCGACAGGAAACTATGGCTACACCTTC. It translates to CATSRESTGNYGYTF.

The rearrangement links TRBV5-1 to TRBJ1-2; D is possibly TRBD1 (5 bases). Germline values: CDR1 SGHRS, CDR2 YFSETQ. This CDR3 comprises 13 residues. Trimming took off 0 bases at V and 5 bases at J, with 8 bases between the two ends. For the CDR3, the DNA is TGCGCCAGCAGCTTGGGACAGCTATATGGCTACACCTTC. The encoded protein is CASSLGQLYGYTF.

The table lists this clone with a count of one. V usage is TRBV30 and J usage is TRBJ1-3; D is undetermined. Deletions cut 0 bases from V and 0 bases from J, with 6 bases between. The CDR3 has 14 residues. The germline V gene has CDR1 GTSNPN and CDR2 SVGIG (reference sequence). CDR3 nucleotides: TGTGCCTGGAGTGTGGCTGTCTCTGGAAACACCATATATTTT. Protein: CAWSVAVSGNTIYF.

The rearrangement links TRBV19 to TRBJ1-2, with 7 bases that match TRBD1. CDR1 and CDR2 (germline): LNHDA, SQIVND (reference sequence). After removal of 3 bases from V and 3 bases from J, the junction contained 10 bases not matched to a gene. CDR3 length: 16 amino acids. This CDR3 is CASSMSGRQGDYGYTF. CDR3 coding DNA: TGTGCCAGTAGTATGTCCGGTCGACAGGGCGACTATGGCTACACCTTC.

The chain couples TRBV6-1 to TRBJ2-5; 9 bases match TRBD2. Trimming at V came to 3 bases and at J to 7 bases, leaving 15 bases not matched to a gene. This CDR3 spans 17 amino acids. CDR1 and CDR2 (germline): MNHNS, SASEGT. The CDR3 is CASSDGSSGGRRVTQYF. The CDR3 DNA reads as TGTGCCAGCAGTGACGGGAGTAGCGGGGGCCGGCGGGTGACCCAGTACTTC.

Only one count was recorded for this clone. The J gene is TRBJ1-4, the V gene TRBV30; D gene uncertain. The CDR3 sequence is 13 residues long. Trimming took off 0 bases at V and 14 bases at J, with 16 bases between the two ends. The germline V gene encodes CDR1 GTSNPN and CDR2 SVGIG (reference sequence). The CDR3 coding sequence is TGTGCCTGGAGTGTAGGCCGGTATCGGCGGCTGTTTTTT. This codes for CAWSVGRYRRLFF.

The table lists this clone with a few counts. The chain links TRBV10-2 to TRBJ2-1; no clear D. Trimming took off 6 bases at V and 3 bases at J, with 15 bases between the two ends. Germline CDR1 reads WSHSY; CDR2 reads SAAADI. The CDR3 loop spans 15 amino acids. For the CDR3, the DNA is TGCGCCAGCAGACCCCATCTAAACAGCTACAATGAGCAGTTCTTC. Its translation: CASRPHLNSYNEQFF.

This clone was observed a single time. The chain combines TRBV11-3 with TRBJ2-5; 9 nucleotides align to TRBD2. The CDR3 is made up of 15 amino acids. The V gene's germline CDR1 is SGHNT and CDR2 YENEEA. V dropped 1 base and J dropped 5; count of bases not matched to a gene: 5. The CDR3 reads CASSLVAGELETQYF. The CDR3 DNA reads as TGTGCCAGCAGCTTAGTAGCGGGGGAGCTGGAGACCCAGTACTTC. Looking up the rest from reference TRBV11-3 and TRBJ2-5 gives the full variable domain: EAGVVQSPRYKIIEKKQPVAFWCNPISGHNTLYWYLQNLGQGPELLIRYENEEAVDDSQLPKDRFSAERLKGVDSTLKIQPAELGDSAVYLCASSLVAGELETQYFGPGTRLLVL.